This T cell receptor beta chain is from a study of cytomegalovirus exposure and HLA in healthy donors. Findings of the study overall: In a later analysis, approximately 15,000 TCR beta sequences were associated with HLA alleles at 0.05 false discovery rate. Earlier analysis looked at TCR beta V segments, and most were productive about 90% or about 30% of the time.

Comment on this clone: The antigen is undetermined.

With 60 Vbeta and 13 Jbeta primers, the PCR was carried out. The table came from immunoSEQ multiplex PCR; TCRdb's copy has only in-frame clones and leaves some out. The sample has roughly 220,000 clones, 80% to 90% seen once. Per the germline V gene, CDR1 is KGHSH and CDR2 is LQKENI. V gave up 3 bases and J gave up 5 bases, with 10 bases separating them. This CDR3 contains 14 residues. V gene TRBV18 combines with J gene TRBJ2-2; D gene ambiguous. The sequencing input was PBMCs. The origin of this receptor is a man aged 25-45 years in good health and CMV-seronegative. The CDR3: CASSPLGLTGELFF. CDR3 DNA sequence: TGTGCCAGCTCACCCCTGGGCTTGACCGGGGAGCTGTTTTTT.